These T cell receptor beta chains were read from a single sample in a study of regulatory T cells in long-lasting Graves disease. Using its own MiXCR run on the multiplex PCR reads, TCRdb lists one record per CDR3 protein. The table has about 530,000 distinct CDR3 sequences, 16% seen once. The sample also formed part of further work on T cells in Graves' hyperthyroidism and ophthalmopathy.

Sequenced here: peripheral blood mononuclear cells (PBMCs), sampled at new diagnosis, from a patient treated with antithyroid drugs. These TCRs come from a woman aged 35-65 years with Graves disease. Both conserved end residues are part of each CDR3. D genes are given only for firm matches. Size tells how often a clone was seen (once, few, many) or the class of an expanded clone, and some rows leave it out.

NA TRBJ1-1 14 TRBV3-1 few TGTGCCAGCAGCCAACGCACTTGGGGGCCTGAAGCTTTCTTT CASSQRTWGPEAFF
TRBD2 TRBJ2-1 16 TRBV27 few TGTGCCAGCAGTCCAAGGGCGGGGGGGTGGTACAATGAGCAGTTCTTC CASSPRAGGWYNEQFF
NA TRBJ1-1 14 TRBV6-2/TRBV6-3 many TGTGCCAGCAGAGAAGTCGTGAGCGGCACTGAAGCTTTCTTT CASREVVSGTEAFF
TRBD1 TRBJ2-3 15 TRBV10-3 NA TGTGCCATCAGTGGAAGGGGGCTGGGCACAGATACGCAGTATTTT CAISGRGLGTDTQYF
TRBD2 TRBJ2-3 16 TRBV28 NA TGTGCCAGCAGTTCCCCCGGGACTAGCGAAACAGATACGCAGTATTTT CASSSPGTSETDTQYF
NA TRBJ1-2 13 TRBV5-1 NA TGCGCCAGCAGCTTGTTGACAGGCGGGGGCTACACCTTC CASSLLTGGGYTF
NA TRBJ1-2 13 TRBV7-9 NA TGTGCCAGCACCCTTGGGGGGCTCGATGGCTACACCTTC CASTLGGLDGYTF
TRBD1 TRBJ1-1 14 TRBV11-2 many TGTGCCAGCAGCATGAGGTTGGCAGGGGGTGAAGCTTTCTTT CASSMRLAGGEAFF
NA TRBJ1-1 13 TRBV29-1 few TGCAGCGTTGGCGGGGGCGTAGGTACTGAAGCTTTCTTT CSVGGGVGTEAFF
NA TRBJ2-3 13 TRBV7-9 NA TGTGCCAGCACCGACACCAACCAAGATACGCAGTATTTT CASTDTNQDTQYF
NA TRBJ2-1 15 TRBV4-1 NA TGCGCCAGCAGCCCGGCGGGGTTACCCTACAATGAGCAGTTCTTC CASSPAGLPYNEQFF
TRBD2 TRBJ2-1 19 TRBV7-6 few TGTGCCAGCAGCTTAGATTCTCTCGGGGGGGCCAGGTCCTACAATGAGCAGTTCTTC CASSLDSLGGARSYNEQFF
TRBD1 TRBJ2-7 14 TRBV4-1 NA TGCGCCAGCAGCACCGGGACAGGGGGCGCCGAGCAGTACTTC CASSTGTGGAEQYF
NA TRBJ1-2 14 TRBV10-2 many TGCGCCAGCAGTGAGTTTGGAAGTGCGGGTGGCTACACCTTC CASSEFGSAGGYTF
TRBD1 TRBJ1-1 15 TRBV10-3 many TGTGCCATCAGGGCGCAGGGGGATGTAGGCACTGAAGCTTTCTTT CAIRAQGDVGTEAFF
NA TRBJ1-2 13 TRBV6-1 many TGTGCCAGCAACGACCCTCCTGGACAGAGGATCACCTTC CASNDPPGQRITF
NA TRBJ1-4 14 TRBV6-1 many TGTGCCAGCAGTGAGGCCGGTTTTAATGAAAAACTGTTTTTT CASSEAGFNEKLFF
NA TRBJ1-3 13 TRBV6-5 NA TGTGCCAGCAGTTACGGATTCGGAAACACCATATATTTT CASSYGFGNTIYF
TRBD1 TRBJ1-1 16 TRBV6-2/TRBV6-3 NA TGTGCCAGCAGTTACGGGGCAGGGGGGATGAACACTGAAGCTTTCTTT CASSYGAGGMNTEAFF
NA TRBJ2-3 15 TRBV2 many TGTGCCAGCAGTTTACTAGCTTCAGGCACAGATACGCAGTATTTT CASSLLASGTDTQYF